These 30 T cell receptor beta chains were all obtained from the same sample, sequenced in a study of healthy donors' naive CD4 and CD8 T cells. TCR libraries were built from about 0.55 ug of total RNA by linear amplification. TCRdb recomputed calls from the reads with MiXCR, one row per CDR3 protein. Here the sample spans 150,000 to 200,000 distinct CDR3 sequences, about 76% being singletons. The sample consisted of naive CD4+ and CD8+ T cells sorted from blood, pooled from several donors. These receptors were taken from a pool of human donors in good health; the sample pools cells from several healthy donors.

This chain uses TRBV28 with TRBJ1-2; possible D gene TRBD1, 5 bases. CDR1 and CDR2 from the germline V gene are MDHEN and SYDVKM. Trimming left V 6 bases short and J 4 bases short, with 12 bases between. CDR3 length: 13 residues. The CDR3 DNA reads TGTGCCAGCAGGCAAGACAGTCTCTATGGCTACACCTTC. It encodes CASRQDSLYGYTF.

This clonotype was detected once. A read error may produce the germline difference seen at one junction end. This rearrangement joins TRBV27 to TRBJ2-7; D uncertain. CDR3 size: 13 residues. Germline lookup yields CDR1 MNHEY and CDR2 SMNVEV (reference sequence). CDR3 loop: CASSPVVSSEQYF. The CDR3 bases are TGTGCCAGCAGTCCGGTCGTATCCTCCGAGCAGTACTTC.

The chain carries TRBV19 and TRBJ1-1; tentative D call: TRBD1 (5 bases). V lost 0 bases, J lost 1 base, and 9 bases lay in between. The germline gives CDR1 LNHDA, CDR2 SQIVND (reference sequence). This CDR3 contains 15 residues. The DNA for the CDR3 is TGTGCCAGTAGTATAGACCGGGGCCCGAACACTGAAGCTTTCTTT. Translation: CASSIDRGPNTEAFF.

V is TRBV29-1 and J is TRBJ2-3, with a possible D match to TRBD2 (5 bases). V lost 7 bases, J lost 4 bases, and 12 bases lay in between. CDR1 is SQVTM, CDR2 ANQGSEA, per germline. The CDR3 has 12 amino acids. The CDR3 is CSAIAYSDTQYF. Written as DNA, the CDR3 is TGCAGCGCGATAGCGTACTCAGATACGCAGTATTTT.

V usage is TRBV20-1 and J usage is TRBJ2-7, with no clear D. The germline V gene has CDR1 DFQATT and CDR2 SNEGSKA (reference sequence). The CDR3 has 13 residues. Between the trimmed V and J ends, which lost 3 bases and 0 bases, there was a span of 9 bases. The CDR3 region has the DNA TGCAGTGCTAGGTTAGTGGGCTCCTACGAGCAGTACTTC. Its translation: CSARLVGSYEQYF.

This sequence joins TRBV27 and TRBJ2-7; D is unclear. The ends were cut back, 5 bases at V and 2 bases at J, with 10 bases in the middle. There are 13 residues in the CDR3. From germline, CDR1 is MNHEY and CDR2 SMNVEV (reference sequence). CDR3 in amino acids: CASSIHATYEQYF. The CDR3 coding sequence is TGTGCCAGCAGTATCCACGCTACCTACGAGCAGTACTTC.

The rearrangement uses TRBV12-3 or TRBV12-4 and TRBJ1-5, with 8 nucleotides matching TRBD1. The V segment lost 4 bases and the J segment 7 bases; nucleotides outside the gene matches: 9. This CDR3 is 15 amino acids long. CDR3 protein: CASSSYRGSEQPQHF. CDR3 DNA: TGTGCCAGCAGTTCATACAGGGGGTCGGAGCAGCCCCAGCATTTT.

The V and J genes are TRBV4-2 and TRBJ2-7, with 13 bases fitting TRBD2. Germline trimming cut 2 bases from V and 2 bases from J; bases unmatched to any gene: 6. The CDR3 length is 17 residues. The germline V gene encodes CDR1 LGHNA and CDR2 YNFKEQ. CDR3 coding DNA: TGTGCCAGCAGCCAAACAAAACTAGCGGGGGGGGCCTACGAGCAGTACTTC. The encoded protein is CASSQTKLAGGAYEQYF.

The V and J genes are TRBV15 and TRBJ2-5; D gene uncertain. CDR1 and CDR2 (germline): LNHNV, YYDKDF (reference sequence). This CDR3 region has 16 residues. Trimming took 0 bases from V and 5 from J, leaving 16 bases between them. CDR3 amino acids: CATSRDLGYPTETQYF. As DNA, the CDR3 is TGTGCCACCAGCAGAGATCTGGGCTACCCCACCGAGACCCAGTACTTC.

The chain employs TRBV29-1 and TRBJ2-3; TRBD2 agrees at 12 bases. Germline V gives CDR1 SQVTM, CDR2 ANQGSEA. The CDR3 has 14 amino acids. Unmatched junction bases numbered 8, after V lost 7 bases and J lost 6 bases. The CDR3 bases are TGCAGCGCTAAGACTAGCGGGAGTCGGGATACGCAGTATTTT. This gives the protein CSAKTSGSRDTQYF.

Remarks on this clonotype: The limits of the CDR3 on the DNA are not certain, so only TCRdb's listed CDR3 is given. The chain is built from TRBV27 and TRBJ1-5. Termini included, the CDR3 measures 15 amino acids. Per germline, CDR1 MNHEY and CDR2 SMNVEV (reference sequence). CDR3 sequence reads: CASSTSRGENQPQHF.

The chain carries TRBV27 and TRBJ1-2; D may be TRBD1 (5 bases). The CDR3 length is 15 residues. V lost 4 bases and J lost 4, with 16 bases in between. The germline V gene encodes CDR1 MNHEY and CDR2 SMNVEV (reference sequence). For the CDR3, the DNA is TGTGCCAGCAGTTCAACCGCAGGGAAGGGCTATGGCTACACCTTC. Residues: CASSSTAGKGYGYTF.

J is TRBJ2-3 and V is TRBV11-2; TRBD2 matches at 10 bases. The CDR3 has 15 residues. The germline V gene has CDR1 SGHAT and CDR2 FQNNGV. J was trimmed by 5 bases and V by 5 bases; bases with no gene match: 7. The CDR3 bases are TGTGCCAGCAGCCTGGGACTAGCGCACCTAGATACGCAGTATTTT. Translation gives CASSLGLAHLDTQYF.

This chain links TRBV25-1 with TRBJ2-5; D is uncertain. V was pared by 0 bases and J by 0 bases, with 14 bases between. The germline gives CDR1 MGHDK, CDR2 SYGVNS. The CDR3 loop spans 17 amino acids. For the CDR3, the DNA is TGTGCCAGCAGTGAATATGGCGGATCTGCTCACCAAGAGACCCAGTACTTC. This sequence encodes CASSEYGGSAHQETQYF.

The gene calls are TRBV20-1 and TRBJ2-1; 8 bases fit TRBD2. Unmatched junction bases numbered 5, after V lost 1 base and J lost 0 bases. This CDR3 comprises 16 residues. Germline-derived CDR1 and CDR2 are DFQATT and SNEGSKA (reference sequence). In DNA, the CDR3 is TGCAGTGCTAGAGTCCCTAGCGGGCGCTCCTACAATGAGCAGTTCTTC. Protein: CSARVPSGRSYNEQFF.

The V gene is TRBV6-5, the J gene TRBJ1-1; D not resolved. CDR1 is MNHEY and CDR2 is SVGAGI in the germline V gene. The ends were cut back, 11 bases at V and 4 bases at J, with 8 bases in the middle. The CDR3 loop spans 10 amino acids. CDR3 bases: TGTGCCGCGGGCGGCACTGAAGCTTTCTTT. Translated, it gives CAAGGTEAFF.

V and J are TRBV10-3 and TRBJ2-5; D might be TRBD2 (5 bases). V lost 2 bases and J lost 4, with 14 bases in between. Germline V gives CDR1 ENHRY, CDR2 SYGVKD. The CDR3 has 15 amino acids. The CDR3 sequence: CAISEGQAAPETQYF. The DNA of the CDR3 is TGTGCCATCAGTGAGGGCCAAGCGGCTCCAGAGACCCAGTACTTC.

CDR3 DNA sequence: TGTGCCAGTAGTATGGCGGGGGAAGAGACCCAGTACTTC. Its translation: CASSMAGEETQYF. The chain is built from TRBV19 and TRBJ2-5; TRBD2 matches at 7 bases. Germline-derived CDR1 and CDR2 are LNHDA and SQIVND (reference sequence). Trimming removed 3 bases from V and 3 bases from J; junction bases left unmatched: 1. The CDR3 totals 13 residues.

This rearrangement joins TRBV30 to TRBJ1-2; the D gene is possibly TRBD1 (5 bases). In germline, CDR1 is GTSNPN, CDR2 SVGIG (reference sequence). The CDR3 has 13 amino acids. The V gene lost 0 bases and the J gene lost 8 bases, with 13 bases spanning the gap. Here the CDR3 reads CAWSVTAVWGYTF. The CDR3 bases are TGTGCCTGGAGTGTGACAGCGGTTTGGGGCTACACCTTC.

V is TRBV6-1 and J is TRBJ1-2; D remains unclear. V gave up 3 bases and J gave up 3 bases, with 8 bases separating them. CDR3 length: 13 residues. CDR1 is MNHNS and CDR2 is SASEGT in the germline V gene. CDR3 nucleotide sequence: TGTGCCAGCAGTGACGGCAGCTACTATGGCTACACCTTC. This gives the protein CASSDGSYYGYTF.

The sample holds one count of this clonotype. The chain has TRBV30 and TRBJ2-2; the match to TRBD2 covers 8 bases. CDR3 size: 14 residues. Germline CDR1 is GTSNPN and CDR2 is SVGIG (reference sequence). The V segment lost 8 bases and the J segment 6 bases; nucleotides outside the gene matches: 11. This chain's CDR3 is CAGNLGLVAGELFF. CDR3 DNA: TGTGCCGGCAACCTGGGACTAGTCGCCGGGGAGCTGTTTTTT.

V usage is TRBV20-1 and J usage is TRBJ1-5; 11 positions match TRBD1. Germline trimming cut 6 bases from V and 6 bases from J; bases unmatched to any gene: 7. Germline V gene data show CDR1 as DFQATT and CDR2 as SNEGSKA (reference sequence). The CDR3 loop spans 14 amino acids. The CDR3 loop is CSATGQGAVQPQHF. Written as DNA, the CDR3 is TGCAGTGCCACCGGACAGGGGGCCGTTCAGCCCCAGCATTTT.

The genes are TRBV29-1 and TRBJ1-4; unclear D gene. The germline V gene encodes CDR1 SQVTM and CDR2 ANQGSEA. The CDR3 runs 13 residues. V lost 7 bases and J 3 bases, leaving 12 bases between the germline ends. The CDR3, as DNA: TGCAGCGCCTCGAATTCCGCTAATGAAAAACTGTTTTTT. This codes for CSASNSANEKLFF.

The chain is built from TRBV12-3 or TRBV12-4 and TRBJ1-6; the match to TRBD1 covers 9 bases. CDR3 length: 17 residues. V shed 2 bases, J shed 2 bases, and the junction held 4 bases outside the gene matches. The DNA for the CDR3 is TGTGCCAGCAGTTTAAGACAGGGGGTGGCCTATAATTCACCCCTCCACTTT. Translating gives CASSLRQGVAYNSPLHF.

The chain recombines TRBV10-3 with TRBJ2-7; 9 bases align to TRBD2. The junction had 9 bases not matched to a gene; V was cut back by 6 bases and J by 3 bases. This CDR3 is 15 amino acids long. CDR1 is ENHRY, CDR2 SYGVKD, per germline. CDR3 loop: CAIRGPSGMNYEQYF. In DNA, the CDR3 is TGTGCCATCAGGGGTCCTAGCGGGATGAACTACGAGCAGTACTTC.

The CDR3 bases are TGTGCCAGCTCACCACCGACTAGCTACGAGCAGTACTTC. It translates to CASSPPTSYEQYF. The rearrangement joins TRBV18 to TRBJ2-7; a possible D gene is TRBD2 (6 bases). The CDR3 contains 13 residues. From germline, CDR1 is KGHSH and CDR2 LQKENI. Between the trimmed V and J ends, which lost 0 bases and 3 bases, there was a span of 6 bases.

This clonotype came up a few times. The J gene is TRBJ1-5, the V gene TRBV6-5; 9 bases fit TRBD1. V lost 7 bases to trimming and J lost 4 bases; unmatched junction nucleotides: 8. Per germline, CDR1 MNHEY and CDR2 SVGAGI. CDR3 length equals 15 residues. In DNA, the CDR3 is TGTGCCAGCACCCCCAGCGGACAGGGGAATCAGCCCCAGCATTTT. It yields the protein CASTPSGQGNQPQHF.

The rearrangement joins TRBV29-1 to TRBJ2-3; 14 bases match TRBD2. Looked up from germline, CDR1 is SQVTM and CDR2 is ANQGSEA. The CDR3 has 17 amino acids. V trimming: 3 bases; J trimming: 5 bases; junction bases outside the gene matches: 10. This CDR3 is CSVEGDGLAGGLDTQYF. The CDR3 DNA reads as TGCAGCGTTGAGGGCGACGGACTAGCGGGAGGTTTAGATACGCAGTATTTT.

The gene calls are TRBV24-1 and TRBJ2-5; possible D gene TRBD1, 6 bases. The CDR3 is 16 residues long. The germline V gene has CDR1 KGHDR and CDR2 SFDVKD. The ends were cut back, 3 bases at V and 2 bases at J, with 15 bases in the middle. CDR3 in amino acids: CATSDPTGRTQETQYF. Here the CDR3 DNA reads TGTGCCACCAGTGATCCAACAGGGCGGACTCAAGAGACCCAGTACTTC.

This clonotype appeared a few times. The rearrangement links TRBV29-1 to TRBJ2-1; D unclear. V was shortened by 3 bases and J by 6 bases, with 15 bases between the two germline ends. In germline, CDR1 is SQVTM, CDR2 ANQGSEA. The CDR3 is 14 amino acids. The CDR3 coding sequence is TGCAGCGTTGATTTGCACGTTAGTGCCAATGAGCAGTTCTTC. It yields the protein CSVDLHVSANEQFF.